Listed below are T cell receptor beta chains from one sample, sequenced in a study of cytomegalovirus exposure and HLA in healthy donors. Only in-frame clones appear in the TCRdb table, and some are missing; sequencing was by immunoSEQ multiplex PCR. Of 150,000 to 180,000 clones in the sample, more than 60% were seen once. The sample was PBMCs. The receptors derive from a middle-aged woman in good health and CMV-seronegative. Each CDR3 is given with its conserved first and last residue. The order of the fields is J gene, D gene, clone size, V gene, CDR3 protein, CDR3 DNA. A D gene is named only where the DNA matches it firmly. Not all rows give a size; the values are once, few, many and, for expanded clones, a class.

TRBJ2-3,-,-,TRBV5-1,CASSLGGPGDTQYF,TGCGCCAGCAGCTTGGGGGGGCCTGGAGATACGCAGTATTTT
TRBJ1-3,TRBD1,-,TRBV5-4,CASSPGQGLAGNTIYF,TGTGCCAGCAGTCCGGGACAGGGGCTAGCTGGAAACACCATATATTTT
TRBJ1-1,TRBD1,-,TRBV18,CASSPRSAGGLGTEAFF,TGTGCCAGCTCACCACGGTCCGCAGGGGGATTAGGCACTGAAGCTTTCTTT
TRBJ2-4,TRBD1,-,TRBV7-9,CASSLATGRNQYF,TGTGCCAGCAGCTTAGCGACAGGGCGGAATCAGTACTTC
TRBJ1-2,TRBD1,-,TRBV11-3,CASSSTGFPYGYTF,TGTGCCAGCAGCTCGACAGGGTTCCCCTATGGCTACACCTTC
TRBJ2-7,TRBD2,-,TRBV29-1,CSGWTSGAPYEQYF,TGCAGCGGATGGACAAGCGGGGCGCCCTACGAGCAGTACTTC
TRBJ2-2,-,-,TRBV2,CASSGENTGELFF,TGTGCCAGCAGTGGAGAGAATACCGGGGAGCTGTTTTTT
TRBJ1-1,-,-,TRBV11-3,CASSLATQGEAFF,TGTGCCAGCAGCTTAGCAACTCAGGGAGAAGCTTTCTTT
TRBJ2-7,TRBD2,once,TRBV10-3,CAISESLTSGRNEQYF,TGTGCCATCAGTGAGTCCCTGACTAGCGGGAGGAACGAGCAGTACTTC
TRBJ2-1,TRBD1,-,TRBV2,CASSEGTGGFNEQFF,TGTGCCAGCAGTGAAGGGACAGGGGGCTTCAATGAGCAGTTCTTC
TRBJ2-7,TRBD2,-,TRBV10-3,CATQPREATYEQYF,TGTGCCACACAGCCTCGGGAGGCCACGTACGAGCAGTACTTC
TRBJ1-1,-,-,TRBV5-1,CASSFETGSNTEAFF,TGCGCCAGCAGCTTTGAGACAGGCTCGAACACTGAAGCTTTCTTT
TRBJ1-6,-,-,TRBV25-1,CASSVRWNSPLHF,TGTGCCAGCAGTGTCAGGTGGAATTCACCCCTCCACTTT
TRBJ1-2,-,-,TRBV5-6,CASSSTRQPDHYGYTF,TGTGCCAGCAGCTCCACTCGACAGCCCGACCACTATGGCTACACCTTC
TRBJ1-2,TRBD1,once,TRBV10-3,CAIRDRGLDGYTF,TGTGCCATCAGGGACAGGGGGCTAGATGGCTACACCTTC
TRBJ2-1,TRBD2,-,TRBV4-1,CASSQVQRTSGLNEQFF,TGCGCCAGCAGCCAAGTCCAGCGCACTAGCGGCCTCAATGAGCAGTTCTTC
TRBJ1-2,-,-,TRBV6-1,CASSLALLGYTF,TGTGCCAGCAGTCTCGCTTTACTTGGCTACACCTTC
TRBJ2-1,-,-,TRBV28,CALGGYNEQFF,TGTGCTCTAGGGGGCTACAATGAGCAGTTCTTC
TRBJ2-7,TRBD2,-,TRBV29-1,CSVGASGLYEQYF,TGCAGCGTTGGTGCTAGCGGCCTCTACGAGCAGTACTTC
TRBJ2-1,TRBD1,few,TRBV6-5,CASSSTGVGEQFF,TGTGCCAGCAGTTCCACAGGGGTAGGGGAGCAGTTCTTC
TRBJ1-5,-,-,TRBV6-5,CASSYSVAGSQPQHF,TGTGCCAGCAGTTATAGTGTGGCAGGCTCTCAGCCCCAGCATTTT
TRBJ1-1,-,-,TRBV29-1,CSVVPGTEAFF,TGCAGCGTTGTTCCAGGGACTGAAGCTTTCTTT
TRBJ1-1,-,-,TRBV9,CASSVGSGGEAFF,TGTGCCAGCAGCGTTGGTAGCGGGGGTGAAGCTTTCTTT
TRBJ1-2,-,-,TRBV19,CASSTTPPRGYTF,TGTGCCAGTAGTACGACACCGCCTCGCGGCTACACCTTC
TRBJ2-7,TRBD1,-,TRBV6-6,CASSYLVTGYEQYF,TGTGCCAGCAGTTACTTGGTGACAGGGTACGAGCAGTACTTC
TRBJ1-5,-,-,TRBV5-1,CASSLDGASNQPQHF,TGCGCCAGCAGCTTGGATGGGGCTAGCAATCAGCCCCAGCATTTT
TRBJ1-5,TRBD1,few,TRBV28,CASSTLKTGGTQPQHF,TGTGCCAGCAGTACCTTAAAGACAGGGGGCACTCAGCCCCAGCATTTT
TRBJ1-1,TRBD1,-,TRBV5-4,CASSFAGGSVGTEAFF,TGTGCCAGCAGCTTCGCAGGGGGGTCGGTGGGCACTGAAGCTTTCTTT
TRBJ2-7,-,-,TRBV5-1,CASSFGGSPDSYEQYF,TGCGCCAGCAGCTTTGGGGGGAGCCCAGACTCCTACGAGCAGTACTTC
TRBJ1-1,-,-,TRBV5-1,CASSFGGGNTEAFF,TGCGCCAGCAGCTTTGGGGGCGGAAACACTGAAGCTTTCTTT
TRBJ2-7,TRBD1,-,TRBV5-1,CASSSGTGSYEQYF,TGCGCCAGCAGCTCCGGGACAGGGTCCTACGAGCAGTACTTC
TRBJ2-7,-,-,TRBV5-5,CASGASGTYEQYF,TGTGCCAGCGGCGCCTCGGGGACCTACGAGCAGTACTTC
TRBJ2-5,-,-,TRBV6-5,CASSRDLQGETQYF,TGTGCCAGCAGTCGGGACTTACAAGGGGAGACCCAGTACTTC
TRBJ1-1,-,-,TRBV19,CASSIDFGAGTEAFF,TGTGCCAGTAGTATAGATTTTGGGGCCGGCACTGAAGCTTTCTTT
TRBJ1-1,-,-,TRBV7-9,CAGRGFTEAFF,TGTGCCGGGCGGGGGTTCACTGAAGCTTTCTTT
TRBJ2-7,TRBD1,few,TRBV10-3,CAIRPSGQATYEQYF,TGTGCCATCAGACCCTCGGGACAGGCTACCTACGAGCAGTACTTC
TRBJ2-2,-,-,TRBV18,CASSYREGFTGELFF,TGTGCCAGCTCCTACAGAGAGGGTTTCACCGGGGAGCTGTTTTTT
TRBJ2-7,TRBD1,few,TRBV28,CASRWTGSEDEQYF,TGTGCCAGCAGATGGACAGGGAGCGAAGACGAGCAGTACTTC
TRBJ1-1,-,-,TRBV5-4,CASSLTGHTEAFF,TGTGCCAGCAGCTTAACAGGTCATACTGAAGCTTTCTTT
TRBJ2-1,-,-,TRBV6-7,CASREPGGNNEQFF,TGTGCCAGCAGAGAGCCCGGGGGAAACAATGAGCAGTTCTTC
TRBJ1-4,-,few,TRBV6-5,CASSFEERGKLFF,TGTGCCAGCAGTTTCGAGGAAAGGGGAAAACTGTTTTTT
TRBJ2-7,-,once,TRBV28,CASSLAPLRDYEQYF,TGTGCCAGCAGTTTAGCTCCCCTCAGGGACTACGAGCAGTACTTC
TRBJ2-7,TRBD2,-,TRBV5-4,CASSVGLAMNEQYF,TGTGCCAGCAGCGTGGGACTAGCGATGAACGAGCAGTACTTC
TRBJ1-1,TRBD1,-,TRBV29-1,CGVRIAGGIEAFF,TGCGGCGTTCGGATCGCAGGGGGTATTGAAGCTTTCTTT
TRBJ2-1,TRBD2,few,TRBV6-6,CASSYSREGHEQFF,TGTGCCAGCAGTTACTCGCGGGAGGGCCATGAGCAGTTCTTC
TRBJ2-1,-,-,TRBV10-1,CASSDSRLTTNEQFF,TGCGCCAGCAGTGATTCCCGATTAACAACCAATGAGCAGTTCTTC
TRBJ1-1,-,-,TRBV11-3,CASSFGGGGTEAFF,TGTGCCAGCAGCTTCGGGGGGGGAGGCACTGAAGCTTTCTTT
TRBJ2-3,-,once,TRBV2,CASSMGGSTDTQYF,TGTGCCAGTTCAATGGGGGGATCCACAGATACGCAGTATTTT
TRBJ2-1,TRBD1,-,TRBV5-1,CASSLEGQGWARAFF,TGCGCCAGCAGCTTGGAAGGACAGGGCTGGGCACGGGCCTTCTTC
TRBJ1-1,-,-,TRBV6-5,CASSDGGRNTEAFF,TGTGCCAGCAGCGATGGGGGCAGAAACACTGAAGCTTTCTTT
TRBJ2-6,-,once,TRBV9,CASSVGGVPSGANVLTF,TGTGCCAGCAGCGTAGGGGGGGTCCCCTCTGGGGCCAACGTCCTGACTTTC
TRBJ2-5,TRBD2,once,TRBV5-1,CASSHPGLAETQYF,TGCGCCAGCAGCCATCCGGGACTAGCGGAGACCCAGTACTTC
TRBJ2-3,TRBD2,once,TRBV2,CASSTLAGEDTQYF,TGTGCCAGCAGCACTCTAGCGGGGGAGGATACGCAGTATTTT
TRBJ2-7,TRBD1,-,TRBV5-3,CARRQGSYEQYF,TGTGCCAGACGACAGGGGAGCTACGAGCAGTACTTC
TRBJ1-6,-,-,TRBV10-3,CAISEGDNNSPLHF,TGTGCCATCAGTGAGGGGGACAATAATTCACCCCTCCACTTT
TRBJ2-5,TRBD2,-,TRBV5-4,CASSPKGTSGMETQYF,TGTGCCAGCAGCCCTAAAGGGACTAGCGGGATGGAGACCCAGTACTTC